This T cell receptor beta chain was identified during a study of tumor-infiltrating lymphocytes in primary liver carcinoma. TCR beta cDNA was made from 500 ng total RNA with a constant-region primer. Researchers made the TCR beta libraries by running three nested multiplex PCR rounds with slightly modified ARM-PCR. In the first two PCR rounds, TRBV1-TRBV30 forward primers were paired with a C-beta reverse primer, and each round lasted roughly 10 cycles. TCRdb independently ran MiXCR on the multiplex PCR reads; one entry per CDR3 protein. The sample has some 25,000 distinct CDR3 sequences; around 78% are singletons. Co-extracted RNA and DNA came from approximately 20-30 mg of unsorted bulk tissue. Sampling of each tumor involved five separate regions. The CDR3 length is 16 residues. Germline loops: CDR1 SGHNT, CDR2 YYREEE (reference sequence). In the case of this clonotype: Its antigen is not known. The CDR3 does not close with the conserved phenylalanine or tryptophan, likely indicating a read error.

Whole-study results and caveats: The proportion of top clones found throughout all five tumor regions was only about 8-25%.

This TCR came from a man aged 40-55 years with primary liver carcinoma and hepatitis B virus infection. The genes are TRBV5-4 and TRBJ2-7; TRBD2 matches 7 bases. Sequencing input: liver tumor tissue from sampling region 3. Regarding subset: tumor region T3, left-lateral pole. CDR3 protein: CDSSGFGAGATYEQYY. The CDR3 DNA sequence: TGTGATAGCAGCGGTTTCGGGGCGGGAGCAACCTACGAGCAGTACTAT.